This TCR beta chain originates from a study of T-cell reconstitution after alpha-beta-depleted transplantation in children. Worth noting for this clonotype: Antigen unknown.

The CDR3 has 13 amino acids. V lost 7 bases and J lost 5, with 11 bases in between. The germline CDR1 and CDR2 sequences are MGHDK and SYGVNS. The study, taken as a whole, reports: Several hundred expanded graft clones reportedly gave rise to the alpha-beta T cells present about two months after transplant.

Researchers prepared the TCRbeta library using unique molecular identifiers, the study reports. TCRdb passed the PCR reads through MiXCR, listing each CDR3 protein once. The table records 550,000 to 800,000 distinct CDR3 sequences, under 15% of them present only once. Sequenced here: PBMCs, sampled before TCRalphabeta/CD19-depleted stem cell transplant. The receptor's source is a girl aged 2 to 10 with congenital amegakaryocytic thrombocytopenia, due to receive a stem cell transplant. The rearrangement joins TRBV25-1 to TRBJ2-2; D unclear. CDR3 DNA: TGTGCCAGCACCCCGCCAGAAACCGGGGAGCTGTTTTTT. Protein: CASTPPETGELFF.